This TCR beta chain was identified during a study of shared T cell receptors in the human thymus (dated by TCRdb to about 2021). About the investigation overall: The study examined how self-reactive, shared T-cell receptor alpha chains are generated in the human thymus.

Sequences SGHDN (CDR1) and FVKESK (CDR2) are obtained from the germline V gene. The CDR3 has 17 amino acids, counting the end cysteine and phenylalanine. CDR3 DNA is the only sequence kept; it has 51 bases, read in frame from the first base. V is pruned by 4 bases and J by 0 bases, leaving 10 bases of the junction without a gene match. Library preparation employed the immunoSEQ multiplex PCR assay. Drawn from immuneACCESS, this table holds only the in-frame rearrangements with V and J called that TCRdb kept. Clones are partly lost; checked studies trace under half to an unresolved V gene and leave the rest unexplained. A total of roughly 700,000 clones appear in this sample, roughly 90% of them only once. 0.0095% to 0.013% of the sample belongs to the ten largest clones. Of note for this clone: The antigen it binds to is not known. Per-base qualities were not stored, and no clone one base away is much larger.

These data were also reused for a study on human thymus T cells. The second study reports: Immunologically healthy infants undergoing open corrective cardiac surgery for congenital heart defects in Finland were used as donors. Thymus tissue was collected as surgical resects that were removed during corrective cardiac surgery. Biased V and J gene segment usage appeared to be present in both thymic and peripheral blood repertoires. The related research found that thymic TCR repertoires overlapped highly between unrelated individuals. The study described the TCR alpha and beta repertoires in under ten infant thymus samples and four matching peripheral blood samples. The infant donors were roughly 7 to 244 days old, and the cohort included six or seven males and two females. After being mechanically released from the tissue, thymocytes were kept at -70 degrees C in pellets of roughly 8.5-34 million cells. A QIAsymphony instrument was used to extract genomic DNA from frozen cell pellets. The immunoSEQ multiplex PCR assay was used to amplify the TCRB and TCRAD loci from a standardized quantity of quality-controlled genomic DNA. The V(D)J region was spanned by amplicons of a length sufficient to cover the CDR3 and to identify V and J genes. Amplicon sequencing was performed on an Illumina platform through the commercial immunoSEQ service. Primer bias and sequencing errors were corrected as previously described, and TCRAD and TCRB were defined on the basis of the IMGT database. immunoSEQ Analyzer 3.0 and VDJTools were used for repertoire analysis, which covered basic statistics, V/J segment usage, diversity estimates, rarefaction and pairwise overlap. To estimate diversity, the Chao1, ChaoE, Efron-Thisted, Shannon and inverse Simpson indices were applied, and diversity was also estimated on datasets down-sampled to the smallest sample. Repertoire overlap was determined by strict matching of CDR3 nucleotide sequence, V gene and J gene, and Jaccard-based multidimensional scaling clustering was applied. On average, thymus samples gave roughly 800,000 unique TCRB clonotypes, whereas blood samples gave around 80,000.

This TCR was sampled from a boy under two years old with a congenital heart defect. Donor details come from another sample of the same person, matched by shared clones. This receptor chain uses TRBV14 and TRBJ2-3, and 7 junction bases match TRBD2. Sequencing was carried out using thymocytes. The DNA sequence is TGTGCCAGCAGCCGCCCGGGGCGGGAGAAGAGCACAGATACGCAGTATTTT. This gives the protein CASSRPGREKSTDTQYF.